Below are 3 T cell receptor beta chains sequenced from a single sample in a study of blood T cell repertoires in COVID-19. The assay was immunoSEQ multiplex PCR, and TCRdb's table has in-frame clones only and misses some. Of about 80,000 clones in the sample, around 80% were seen once. Material: peripheral blood. The receptors here all came from a man older than 75 with acute or convalescent COVID-19.

This clone has just one count. CDR3 residues: CASSYTGDQPQHF. CDR3 nucleotide sequence: TGTGCCAGCAGTTACACCGGAGATCAGCCCCAGCATTTT. This chain connects TRBV6-5 to TRBJ1-5; D is undetermined. Trimming pared 2 bases from V and 5 bases from J, leaving 7 bases between. CDR3 size: 13 residues. Germline V lookup: CDR1 MNHEY, CDR2 SVGAGI.

This chain connects TRBV6-5 to TRBJ1-2; the match to TRBD1 covers 9 bases. The germline V gene encodes CDR1 MNHEY and CDR2 SVGAGI. The ends lost 4 bases at V and 2 bases at J; junction bases unmatched: 5. The CDR3 has 15 amino acids. This CDR3 is CASSSAGTGNYGYTF. The CDR3 DNA sequence: TGTGCCAGCAGTTCGGCCGGGACAGGGAACTATGGCTACACCTTC.

The V gene is TRBV6-5, the J gene TRBJ1-1; possibly TRBD1 for D (6 bases). Trimming cost V 6 bases and J 3 bases, with 17 bases left between them. The CDR3 is 15 amino acids. Germline assignment: CDR1 MNHEY and CDR2 SVGAGI. CDR3 sequence (DNA): TGTGCCAGCAGACCTAATCCTCAGGGGCACACTGAAGCTTTCTTT. Protein product: CASRPNPQGHTEAFF.